Detailed here is one T cell receptor beta chain. Its antigen remains unknown. V shed 5 bases and J shed 4 bases, with 5 bases lying between them. The CDR3 consists of 11 residues. Germline CDR1 and CDR2: MNHNS and SASEGT. Method: immunoSEQ multiplex PCR; TCRdb's copy keeps in-frame clones and lacks some. The sample records approximately 70,000 clones, roughly 83% being singletons. The data were obtained in a study of OX40 agonist ivuxolimab in advanced cancers. Study details: Ivuxolimab, an agonist antibody against OX40 (CD134), was given to patients. Partial responses were observed in three patients, of whom one had hepatocellular carcinoma and two had cutaneous melanoma. Study conclusions and caveats: Partial responders treated at 0.1-3.0 mg/kg exhibited clonal expansion among the lowest measured.

Autoimmune disease history or systemic immunosuppression meant exclusion. The starting material was CD4+ or CD8+ T cells sorted from blood, obtained in a trial of the OX40 agonist ivuxolimab. This chain joins TRBV6-1 and TRBJ1-2, with D hard to call. The TCR comes from an adult with an advanced solid tumor such as melanoma, head and neck, liver or kidney cancer. CDR3 loop: CASSYRYGYTF. CDR3 DNA sequence: TGTGCCAGCAGTTACCGCTATGGCTACACCTTC.